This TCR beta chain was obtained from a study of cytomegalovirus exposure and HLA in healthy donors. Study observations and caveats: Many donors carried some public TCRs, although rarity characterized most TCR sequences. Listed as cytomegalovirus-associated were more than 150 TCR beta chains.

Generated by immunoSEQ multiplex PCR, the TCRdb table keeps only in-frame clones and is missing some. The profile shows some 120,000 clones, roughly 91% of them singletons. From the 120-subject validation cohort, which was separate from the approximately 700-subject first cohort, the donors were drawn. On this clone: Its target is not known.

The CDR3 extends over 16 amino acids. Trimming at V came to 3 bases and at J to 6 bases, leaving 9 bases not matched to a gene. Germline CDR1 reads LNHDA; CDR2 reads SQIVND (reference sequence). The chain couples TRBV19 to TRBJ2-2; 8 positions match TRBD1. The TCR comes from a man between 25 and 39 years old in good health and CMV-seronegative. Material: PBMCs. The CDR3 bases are TGTGCCAGTAGTATCCGCAGGGGGCATCAGGCCGGGGAGCTGTTTTTT. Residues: CASSIRRGHQAGELFF.